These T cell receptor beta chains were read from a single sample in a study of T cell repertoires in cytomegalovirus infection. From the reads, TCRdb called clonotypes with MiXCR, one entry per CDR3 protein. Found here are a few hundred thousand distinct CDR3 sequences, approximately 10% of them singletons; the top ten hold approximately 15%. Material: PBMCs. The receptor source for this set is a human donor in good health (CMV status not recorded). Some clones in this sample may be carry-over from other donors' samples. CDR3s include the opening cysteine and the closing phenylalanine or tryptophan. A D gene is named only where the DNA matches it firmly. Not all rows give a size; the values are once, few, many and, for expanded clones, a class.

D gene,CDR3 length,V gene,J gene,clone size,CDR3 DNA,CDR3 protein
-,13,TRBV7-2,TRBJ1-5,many,TGTGCCAGCAGCCACCCAGGGGAAGCGCCCCAGCATTTT,CASSHPGEAPQHF
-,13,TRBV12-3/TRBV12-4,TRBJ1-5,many,TGTGCCAGCAGTTTAAGTCTCGAGCAGCCCCAGCATTTT,CASSLSLEQPQHF
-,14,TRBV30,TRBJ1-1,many,TGTGCCTGGAGTCTCCGCCAGTTGAACACTGAAGCTTTCTTT,CAWSLRQLNTEAFF
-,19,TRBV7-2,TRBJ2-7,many,TGTGCCAGCAGCCCACGTCCCGGGGGAGGCGCCTACTCTGGGTACGAGCAGTACTTC,CASSPRPGGGAYSGYEQYF
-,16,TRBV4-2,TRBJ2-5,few,TGTGCCAGCAGCCAAGATACGCAGGCCCTCCAAGAGACCCAGTACTTC,CASSQDTQALQETQYF
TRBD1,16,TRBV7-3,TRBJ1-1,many,TGTGCCAGCAGCTTAATGGGGACAGGGGGGGGTACTGAAGCTTTCTTT,CASSLMGTGGGTEAFF
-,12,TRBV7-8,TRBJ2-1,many,TGTGCCAGCAGAAACGCGGCCAATGAGCAGTTCTTC,CASRNAANEQFF
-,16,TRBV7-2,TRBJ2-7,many,TGTGCCAGCACCAGTAATCGGGGCAGGGGCTCCTACGAGCAGTACTTC,CASTSNRGRGSYEQYF
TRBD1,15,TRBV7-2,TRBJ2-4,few,TGTGCCAGCAGCGCTCAGGGGGCCGGGAAAAACATTCAGTACTTC,CASSAQGAGKNIQYF
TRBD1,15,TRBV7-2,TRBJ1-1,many,TGTGCCAGCAGCTTAAGGGGGCCCGGGAACACTGAAGCTTTCTTT,CASSLRGPGNTEAFF
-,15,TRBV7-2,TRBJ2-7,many,TGTGCCAGCAGCTTAATGGAGCTTAGCTCCTACGAGCAGTACTTC,CASSLMELSSYEQYF
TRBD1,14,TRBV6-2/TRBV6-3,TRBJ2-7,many,TGTGCCAGCATTGAGGGACAGGCAGCCTACGAGCAGTACTTC,CASIEGQAAYEQYF
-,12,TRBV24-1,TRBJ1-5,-,TGTGCCACCAGTAACGGCAATCAGCCCCAGCATTTT,CATSNGNQPQHF
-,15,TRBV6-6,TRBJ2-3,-,TGTGCCAGCAGTTACCGGGCGGTGCGCACAGATACGCAGTATTTT,CASSYRAVRTDTQYF
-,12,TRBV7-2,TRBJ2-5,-,TGTGCCAGCAGTCCCCCCTCAGGGACCCAGTACTTC,CASSPPSGTQYF
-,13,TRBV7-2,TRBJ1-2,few,TGTGCCAGCAGCTTAGTTGAGTCGTTCATATACACCTTC,CASSLVESFIYTF
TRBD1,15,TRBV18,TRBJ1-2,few,TGTGCCAGCTCACCTTTGGGACAGGTTGGCGATGGCTACACCTTC,CASSPLGQVGDGYTF
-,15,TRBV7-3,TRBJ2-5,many,TGTGCCAGCAGCGCCCGAGGGGGGGCCGAAGAGACCCAGTACTTC,CASSARGGAEETQYF
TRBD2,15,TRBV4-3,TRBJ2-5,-,TGCGCCAGCAGCCAAGGATGGGGGGGGCAAGAGACCCAGTACTTC,CASSQGWGGQETQYF
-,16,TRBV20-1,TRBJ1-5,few,TGCAGTGCTAGGAATCCCGGAGGGCAGATCAATCAGCCCCAGCATTTT,CSARNPGGQINQPQHF
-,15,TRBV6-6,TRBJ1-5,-,TGTGCCGGCCGTTCAGGAGGACAGAGCAATCAGCCCCAGCATTTT,CAGRSGGQSNQPQHF
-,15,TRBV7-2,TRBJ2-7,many,TGTGCCAGCACGAGGGGGACCGGAACCCCCTACGAGCAGTACTTC,CASTRGTGTPYEQYF
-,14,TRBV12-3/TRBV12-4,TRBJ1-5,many,TGTGCCAGCAGCCCGAGACAGACGAATCAGCCCCAGCATTTT,CASSPRQTNQPQHF
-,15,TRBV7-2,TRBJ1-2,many,TGTGCCAGCAGCTTAGGCCCGGGAAACAGGAATGGCTACACCTTC,CASSLGPGNRNGYTF
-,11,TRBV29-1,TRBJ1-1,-,TGCAGCGTTAGAGGGGTCACTGAAGCTTTCTTT,CSVRGVTEAFF
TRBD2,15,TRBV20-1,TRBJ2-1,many,TGCAGTGCTAGAGGCCTTTCGGGGGGCTACAATGAGCAGTTCTTC,CSARGLSGGYNEQFF
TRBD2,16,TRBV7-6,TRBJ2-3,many,TGTGCCAGCAGCCTTCTAGCGGGCCTTAGCACAGATACGCAGTATTTT,CASSLLAGLSTDTQYF